The clone carrying this T cell receptor beta chain has just a few counts. Its antigen is not known. Sample-barcoded 5' priming and a J-beta primer mix drove a second PCR of about 7 to 11 cycles. Tagging of each cDNA molecule was performed by a template-switch adaptor with 12 random nucleotides. A single record per CDR3 protein comes from TCRdb applying MiXCR to the 5' RACE reads. Of roughly 1.5 million distinct CDR3 sequences in the sample, around 40% were seen once. Germline V gene sequence: CDR1 MNHNY, CDR2 SVGAGI (reference sequence). The CDR3 runs 13 residues. V lost 2 bases, J lost 6 bases, and 11 bases lay in between. This sample stems from a study of blood T cells in healthy people across ages. Study summary: Every two T cells gave about one barcoded beta molecule via template switching.

The study's findings and limits: Observed TCR beta diversity per million T cells went down as age went up. This fall followed a roughly linear course with age.

The sequenced material came from blood. The sequence was collected from a woman under 30 in good health. This chain connects TRBV6-6 to TRBJ2-7, with D possibly matching TRBD1 (6 bases). The CDR3 DNA follows: TGTGCCAGCAGTTACCGAGACAGGCCCGAGCAGTACTTC. It yields the protein CASSYRDRPEQYF.